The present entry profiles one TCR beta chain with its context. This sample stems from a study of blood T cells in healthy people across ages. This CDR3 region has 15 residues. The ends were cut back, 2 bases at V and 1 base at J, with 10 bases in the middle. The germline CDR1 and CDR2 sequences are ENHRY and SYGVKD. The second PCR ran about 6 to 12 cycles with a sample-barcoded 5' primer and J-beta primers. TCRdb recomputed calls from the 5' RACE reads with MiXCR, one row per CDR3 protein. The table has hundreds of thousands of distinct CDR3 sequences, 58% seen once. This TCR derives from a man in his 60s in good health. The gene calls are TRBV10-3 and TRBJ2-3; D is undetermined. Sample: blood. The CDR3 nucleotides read TGTGCCATCAGTGAGCGCGACGTTGGCACAGATACGCAGTATTTT. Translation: CAISERDVGTDTQYF.